The sequence of this TCR beta chain was determined in a study of OX40 agonist ivuxolimab in advanced cancers. Germline loops: CDR1 SGHNT, CDR2 YYREEE (reference sequence). Trimming stripped 2 bases from V and 3 bases from J, with 11 bases between. The CDR3 sequence is 14 residues long. Assay used: immunoSEQ multiplex PCR; TCRdb lists only in-frame clones, some missing. The table lists nearly 25,000 clones, approximately 80% of them singletons. On this clone: Its matching antigen is unknown.

Points from the study as a whole: Still undetermined is the antigen specificity of the expanded peripheral T cells.

The TCR originated in an adult with an advanced solid tumor such as melanoma, head and neck, liver or kidney cancer. Sequencing used CD4+ or CD8+ T cells sorted from blood, obtained in a trial of the OX40 agonist ivuxolimab. The chain combines TRBV5-4 with TRBJ1-2; D not certain. The CDR3 DNA is TGTGCCAGCAGCTTTGAACAGTCGGACTATGGCTACACCTTC. It translates to CASSFEQSDYGYTF.